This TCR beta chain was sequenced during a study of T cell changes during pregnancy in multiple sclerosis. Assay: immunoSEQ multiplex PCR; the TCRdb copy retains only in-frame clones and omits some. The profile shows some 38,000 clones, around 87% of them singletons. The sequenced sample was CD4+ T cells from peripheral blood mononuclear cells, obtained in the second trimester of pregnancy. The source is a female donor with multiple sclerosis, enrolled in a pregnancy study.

CDR3 loop: CASSLQGEKLFF. The DNA of the CDR3 is TGTGCCAGCAGTTTACAGGGCGAAAAACTGTTTTTT. The chain links TRBV28 to TRBJ1-4, with D possibly matching TRBD1 (5 bases). Germline CDR1 and CDR2: MDHEN and SYDVKM. The germline V and J ends were trimmed by 2 bases and 8 bases, with 6 bases remaining between them. The CDR3 has 12 residues.